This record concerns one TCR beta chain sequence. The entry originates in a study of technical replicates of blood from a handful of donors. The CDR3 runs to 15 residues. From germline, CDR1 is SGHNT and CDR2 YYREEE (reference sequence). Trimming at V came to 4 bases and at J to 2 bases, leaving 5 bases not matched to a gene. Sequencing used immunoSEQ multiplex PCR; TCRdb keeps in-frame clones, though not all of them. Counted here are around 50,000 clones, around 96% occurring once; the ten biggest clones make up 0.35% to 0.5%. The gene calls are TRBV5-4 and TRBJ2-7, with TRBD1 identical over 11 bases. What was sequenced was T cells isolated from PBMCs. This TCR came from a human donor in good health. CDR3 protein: CASSPKGQGAYEQYF. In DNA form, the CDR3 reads TGTGCCAGCAGCCCTAAGGGACAGGGGGCCTACGAGCAGTACTTC.